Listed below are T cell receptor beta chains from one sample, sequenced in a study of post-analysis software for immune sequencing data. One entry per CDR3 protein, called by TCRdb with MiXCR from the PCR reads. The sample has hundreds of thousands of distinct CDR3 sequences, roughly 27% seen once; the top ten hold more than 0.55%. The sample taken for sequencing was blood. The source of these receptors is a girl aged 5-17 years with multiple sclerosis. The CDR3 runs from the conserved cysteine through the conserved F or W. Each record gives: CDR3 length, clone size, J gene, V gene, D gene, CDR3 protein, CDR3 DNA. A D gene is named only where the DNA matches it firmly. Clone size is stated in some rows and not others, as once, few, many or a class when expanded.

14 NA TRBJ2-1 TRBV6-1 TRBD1 CASSVTGGIYEQFF TGTGCCAGCAGTGTCACAGGGGGAATCTATGAGCAGTTCTTC
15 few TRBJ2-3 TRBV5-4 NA CASSLDSVTTDTQYF TGTGCCAGCAGCTTGGATTCGGTTACCACAGATACGCAGTATTTT
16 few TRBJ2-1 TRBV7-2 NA CASSLSIATSYNEQFF TGTGCCAGCAGCCTCTCGATAGCCACGAGCTACAATGAGCAGTTCTTC
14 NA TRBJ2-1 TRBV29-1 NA CSVRQEASYNEQFF TGCAGCGTAAGACAGGAGGCGTCCTACAATGAGCAGTTCTTC
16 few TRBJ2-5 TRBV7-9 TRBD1 CASSTTRTGGGETQYF TGTGCCAGCAGCACCACCAGGACAGGGGGCGGAGAGACCCAGTACTTC
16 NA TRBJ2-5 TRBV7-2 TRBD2 CASSLELAGGTETQYF TGTGCCAGCAGCTTAGAGCTAGCGGGAGGAACGGAGACCCAGTACTTC
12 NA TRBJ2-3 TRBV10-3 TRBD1 CAISVDRDLQYF TGTGCCATCAGTGTCGACAGGGATTTGCAGTATTTT
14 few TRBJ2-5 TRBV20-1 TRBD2 CSARPGLARETQYF TGCAGTGCTAGACCGGGACTAGCGAGAGAGACCCAGTACTTC
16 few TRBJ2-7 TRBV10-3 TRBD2 CAISLTGGDLLYEQYF TGTGCCATCAGCCTTACTGGGGGGGATCTCCTCTACGAGCAGTACTTC
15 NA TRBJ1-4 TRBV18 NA CASSLFGGRHEKLFF TGTGCCAGCTCACTATTCGGAGGCCGTCATGAAAAACTGTTTTTT
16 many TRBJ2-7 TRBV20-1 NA CSASSRGGHVSDEQYF TGCAGTGCTAGTTCCCGCGGCGGACACGTCTCGGACGAGCAGTACTTC
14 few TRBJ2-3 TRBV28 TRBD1 CASQQGRGTDTQYF TGTGCCAGCCAACAGGGGCGAGGCACAGATACGCAGTATTTT
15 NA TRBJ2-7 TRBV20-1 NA CSARDPTGGAYEQYF TGCAGTGCTAGAGACCCGACAGGTGGGGCCTACGAGCAGTACTTC
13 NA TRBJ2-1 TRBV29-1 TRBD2 CSVTAGGRGEQFF TGCAGCGTTACTGCGGGAGGCCGTGGGGAGCAGTTCTTC
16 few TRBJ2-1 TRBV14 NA CASSQGWVSSYNEQFF TGTGCCAGCAGCCAAGGATGGGTAAGCTCCTACAATGAGCAGTTCTTC
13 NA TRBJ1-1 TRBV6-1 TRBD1 CASRHSPTGAAFF TGTGCCAGCAGGCACAGCCCCACAGGGGCAGCTTTCTTT
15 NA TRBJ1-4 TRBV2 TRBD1 CASSDGQGANEKLFF TGTGCCAGCAGTGACGGACAGGGGGCTAATGAAAAACTGTTTTTT